This T cell receptor beta chain stems from a study of control samples from healthy donors and cancer patients. Some clones are missing from TCRdb's copy, which holds only in-frame ones; the method was immunoSEQ multiplex PCR. The sample records around 140,000 clones, approximately 90% being singletons. Germline V gives CDR1 MDHEN, CDR2 SYDVKM. The CDR3 is 15 residues long. V shed 6 bases, J shed 6 bases, and the junction held 6 bases outside the gene matches. Sequencing used blood. This receptor was taken from a woman aged 50 to 65 in good health. The genes are TRBV28 and TRBJ1-6, with 9 nucleotides matching TRBD1. This chain's CDR3 is CASRPQDRGNSPLHF. DNA for the CDR3: TGTGCCAGCAGACCCCAGGACAGGGGTAATTCACCCCTCCACTTT.